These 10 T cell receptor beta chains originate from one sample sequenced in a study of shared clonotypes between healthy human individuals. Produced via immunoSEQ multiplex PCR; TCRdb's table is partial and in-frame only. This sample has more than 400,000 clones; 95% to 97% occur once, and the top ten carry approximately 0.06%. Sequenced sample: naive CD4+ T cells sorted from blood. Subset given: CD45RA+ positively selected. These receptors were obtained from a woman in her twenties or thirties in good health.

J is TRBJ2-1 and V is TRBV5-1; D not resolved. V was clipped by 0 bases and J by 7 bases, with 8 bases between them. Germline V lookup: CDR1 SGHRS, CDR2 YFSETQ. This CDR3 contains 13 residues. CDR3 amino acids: CASSLGPENEQFF. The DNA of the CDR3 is TGCGCCAGCAGCTTGGGTCCAGAAAATGAGCAGTTCTTC.

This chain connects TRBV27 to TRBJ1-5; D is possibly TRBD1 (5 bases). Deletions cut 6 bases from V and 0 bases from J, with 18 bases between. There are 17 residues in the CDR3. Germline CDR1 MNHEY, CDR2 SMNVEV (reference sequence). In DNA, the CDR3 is TGTGCCAGCAGCCGGGACGGTGGAAGTCATAGCAATCAGCCCCAGCATTTT. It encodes CASSRDGGSHSNQPQHF.

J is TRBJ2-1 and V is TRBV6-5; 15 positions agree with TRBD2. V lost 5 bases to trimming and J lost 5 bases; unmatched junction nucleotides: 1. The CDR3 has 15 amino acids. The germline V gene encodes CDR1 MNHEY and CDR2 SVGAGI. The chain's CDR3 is CASSGLAGGDNEQFF. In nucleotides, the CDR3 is TGTGCCAGCAGTGGACTAGCGGGAGGGGACAATGAGCAGTTCTTC.

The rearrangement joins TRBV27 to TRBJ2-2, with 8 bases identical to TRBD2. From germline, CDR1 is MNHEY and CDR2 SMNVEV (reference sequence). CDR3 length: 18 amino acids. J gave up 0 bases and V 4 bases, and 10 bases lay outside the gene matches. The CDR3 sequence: CASSSVPGLGANTGELFF. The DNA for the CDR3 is TGTGCCAGCAGTTCAGTCCCGGGACTAGGGGCGAACACCGGGGAGCTGTTTTTT.

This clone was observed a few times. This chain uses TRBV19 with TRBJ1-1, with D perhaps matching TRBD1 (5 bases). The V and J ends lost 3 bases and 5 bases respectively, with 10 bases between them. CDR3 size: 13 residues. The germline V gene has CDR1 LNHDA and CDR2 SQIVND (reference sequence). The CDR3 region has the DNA TGTGCCAGTAGTATTTTAGGGGATACTGAAGCTTTCTTT. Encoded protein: CASSILGDTEAFF. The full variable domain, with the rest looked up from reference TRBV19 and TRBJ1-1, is DGGITQSPKYLFRKEGQNVTLSCEQNLNHDAMYWYRQDPGQGLRLIYYSQIVNDFQKGDIAEGYSVSREKKESFPLTVTSAQKNPTAFYLCASSILGDTEAFFGQGTRLTVV.

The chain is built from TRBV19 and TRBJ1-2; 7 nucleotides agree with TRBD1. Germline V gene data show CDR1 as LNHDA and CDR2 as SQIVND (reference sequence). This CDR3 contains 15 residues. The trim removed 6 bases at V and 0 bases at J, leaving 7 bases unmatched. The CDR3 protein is CASSDLGQTNYGYTF. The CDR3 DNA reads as TGTGCCAGTAGCGATTTGGGACAGACTAACTATGGCTACACCTTC.

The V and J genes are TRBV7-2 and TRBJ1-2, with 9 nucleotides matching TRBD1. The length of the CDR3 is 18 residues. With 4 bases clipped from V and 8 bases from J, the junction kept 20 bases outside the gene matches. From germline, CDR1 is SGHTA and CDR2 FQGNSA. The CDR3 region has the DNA TGTGCCAGCAGCTCGGGACCGGGACAGGGTGACTGGGTCCGGGGCTACACCTTC. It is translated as CASSSGPGQGDWVRGYTF.

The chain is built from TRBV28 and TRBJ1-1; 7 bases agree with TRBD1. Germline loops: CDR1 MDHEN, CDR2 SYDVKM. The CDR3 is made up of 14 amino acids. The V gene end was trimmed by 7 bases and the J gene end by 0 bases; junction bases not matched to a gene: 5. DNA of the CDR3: TGTGCCAGCACCACCGGGACAGTGAACACTGAAGCTTTCTTT. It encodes CASTTGTVNTEAFF.

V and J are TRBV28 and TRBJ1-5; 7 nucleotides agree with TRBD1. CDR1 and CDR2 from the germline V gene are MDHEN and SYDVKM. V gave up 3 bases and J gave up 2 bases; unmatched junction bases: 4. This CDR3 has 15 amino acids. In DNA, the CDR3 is TGTGCCAGCAGTTTGTCAACAGGGGGCAATCAGCCCCAGCATTTT. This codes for CASSLSTGGNQPQHF.

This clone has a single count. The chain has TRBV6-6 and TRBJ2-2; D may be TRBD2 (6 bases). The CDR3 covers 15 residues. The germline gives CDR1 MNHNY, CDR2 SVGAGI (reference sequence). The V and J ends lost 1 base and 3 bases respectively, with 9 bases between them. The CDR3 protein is CASSYWGGDTGELFF. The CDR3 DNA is TGTGCCAGCAGTTACTGGGGCGGGGACACCGGGGAGCTGTTTTTT.